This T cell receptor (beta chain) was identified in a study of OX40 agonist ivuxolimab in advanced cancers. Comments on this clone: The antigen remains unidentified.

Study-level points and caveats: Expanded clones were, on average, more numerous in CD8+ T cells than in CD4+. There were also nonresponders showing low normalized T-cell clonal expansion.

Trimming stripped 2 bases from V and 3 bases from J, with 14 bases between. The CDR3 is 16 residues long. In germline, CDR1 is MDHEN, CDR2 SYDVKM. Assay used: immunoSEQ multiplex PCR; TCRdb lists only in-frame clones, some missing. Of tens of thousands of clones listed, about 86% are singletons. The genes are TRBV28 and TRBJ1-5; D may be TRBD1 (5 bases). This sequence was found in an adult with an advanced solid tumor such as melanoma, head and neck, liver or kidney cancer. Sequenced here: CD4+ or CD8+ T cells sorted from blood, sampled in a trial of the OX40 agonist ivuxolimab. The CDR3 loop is CASSLVLRDPNQPQHF. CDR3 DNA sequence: TGTGCCAGCAGTTTAGTCCTCCGGGACCCCAATCAGCCCCAGCATTTT.